The clone carrying this T cell receptor beta chain came up a few times. This record comes from a study of blood T cell repertoires in COVID-19. On the study more broadly: Donors in the United States, Italy and Spain gave samples during acute or convalescent COVID-19.

Germline V gene sequence: CDR1 LNHDA, CDR2 SQIVND (reference sequence). The CDR3 has 12 amino acids. V was trimmed by 5 bases and J by 5 bases, leaving 7 bases between them. Only in-frame clones appear in the TCRdb table, and some are missing; sequencing was by immunoSEQ multiplex PCR. Here the sample spans around 180,000 clones, around 80% being singletons. Patients in Seattle were enrolled during active infection, then followed longitudinally. Source material: peripheral blood. The chain combines TRBV19 with TRBJ1-5, with D hard to call. The receptor comes from a woman of 80 years or more with COVID-19, enrolled during active disease. The CDR3 DNA is TGTGCCAGTAGTGTCTACGATCAGCCCCAGCATTTT. Translated, it gives CASSVYDQPQHF.